A selection of T cell receptor beta chains follows, all from one sample in a study of T cells after yellow fever vaccination. TCRdb re-called the 5' RACE reads with MiXCR, one entry per CDR3 protein. The sample comprises a few hundred thousand distinct CDR3 sequences, about a sixth of which are singletons, and 15% to 20% rests with the top ten. The source was PBMCs, collected 4 to 6 days after the first yellow fever vaccination. These receptors were collected from a man aged 18-30 years who received the YFV17D yellow fever vaccine. The CDR3 runs from the conserved cysteine through the conserved F or W. D genes are given only for firm matches. Size values are once, few and many counts, or a class for expanded clones, and some rows have none.

D: .; size: few; J: TRBJ2-5; V: TRBV7-3; CDR3: CASSLMGMSGETQYF; DNA: TGTGCCAGCAGCTTAATGGGTATGAGTGGAGAGACCCAGTACTTC
D: .; size: many; J: TRBJ1-2; V: TRBV10-3; CDR3: CAISESIEDGYTF; DNA: TGTGCCATCAGTGAGTCGATAGAGGATGGCTACACCTTC
D: .; size: .; J: TRBJ1-5; V: TRBV4-2; CDR3: CASSQVDAGQDQPQHF; DNA: TGTGCCAGCAGCCAAGTGGACGCAGGGCAGGATCAGCCCCAGCATTTT
D: .; size: .; J: TRBJ1-6; V: TRBV4-1; CDR3: CASSQVPIGTPLHF; DNA: TGCGCCAGCAGCCAAGTCCCCATCGGCACACCCCTCCACTTT
D: .; size: .; J: TRBJ2-2; V: TRBV5-1; CDR3: CASSTNLQGPGELFF; DNA: TGCGCCAGCAGCACCAACTTACAGGGTCCCGGGGAGCTGTTTTTT
D: .; size: .; J: TRBJ1-1; V: TRBV12-3/TRBV12-4; CDR3: CASSSQSPTEAFF; DNA: TGTGCCAGCAGTTCTCAAAGTCCCACTGAAGCTTTCTTT
D: TRBD1; size: .; J: TRBJ1-2; V: TRBV27; CDR3: CASRQTGAIYGYTF; DNA: TGTGCCAGCAGGCAGACAGGGGCGATCTATGGCTACACCTTC
D: .; size: few; J: TRBJ2-2; V: TRBV5-4; CDR3: CASSLPRADTGELFF; DNA: TGTGCCAGCAGCTTGCCCAGGGCAGATACCGGGGAGCTGTTTTTT
D: TRBD1; size: few; J: TRBJ1-2; V: TRBV4-2; CDR3: CASSQEDREGYTF; DNA: TGTGCCAGCAGCCAGGAGGACAGGGAAGGCTACACCTTC
D: TRBD2; size: few; J: TRBJ2-5; V: TRBV9; CDR3: CASSVEWRGARETQYF; DNA: TGTGCCAGCAGCGTAGAATGGCGGGGGGCCCGAGAGACCCAGTACTTC
D: .; size: .; J: TRBJ2-1; V: TRBV20-1; CDR3: CSAHRGGEYNEQFF; DNA: TGCAGTGCTCACAGGGGCGGGGAGTACAATGAGCAGTTCTTC
D: .; size: .; J: TRBJ1-1; V: TRBV5-1; CDR3: CASSLSGGPEAFF; DNA: TGCGCCAGCAGCTTGTCGGGCGGCCCTGAAGCTTTCTTT
D: .; size: .; J: TRBJ2-1; V: TRBV20-1; CDR3: CSANRDSYDEQFF; DNA: TGCAGTGCCAACCGGGACTCCTACGATGAGCAGTTCTTC
D: .; size: .; J: TRBJ1-1; V: TRBV19; CDR3: CASSWEAFF; DNA: TGTGCCAGTTCGTGGGAAGCTTTCTTT
D: .; size: few; J: TRBJ1-3; V: TRBV6-1; CDR3: CASSEVFRLEGNTIYF; DNA: TGTGCCAGCAGTGAAGTTTTTAGGCTTGAGGGAAACACCATATATTTT
D: TRBD1; size: many; J: TRBJ1-1; V: TRBV19; CDR3: CASSIAGQGKAFF; DNA: TGTGCCAGTAGTATAGCCGGACAGGGAAAAGCTTTCTTT
D: TRBD1; size: .; J: TRBJ2-7; V: TRBV5-1; CDR3: CASSPLGQGASSYEQYF; DNA: TGCGCCAGCAGTCCCCTTGGACAGGGGGCTAGCTCCTACGAGCAGTACTTC
D: .; size: .; J: TRBJ2-4; V: TRBV29-1; CDR3: CSVAARKNIQYF; DNA: TGCAGCGTTGCCGCTAGAAAAAACATTCAGTACTTC
D: .; size: .; J: TRBJ2-4; V: TRBV11-2; CDR3: CASSLVFRLGKNIQYF; DNA: TGTGCCAGCAGCTTAGTTTTCCGACTCGGCAAAAACATTCAGTACTTC
D: TRBD2; size: few; J: TRBJ2-5; V: TRBV11-2; CDR3: CASSLPLAGGSGETQYF; DNA: TGTGCCAGCAGCTTACCTCTAGCGGGGGGTTCCGGAGAGACCCAGTACTTC
D: TRBD1; size: .; J: TRBJ2-7; V: TRBV29-1; CDR3: CSVESLTGAVYEQYF; DNA: TGCAGCGTTGAATCCTTGACAGGGGCCGTCTACGAGCAGTACTTC
D: .; size: few; J: TRBJ1-2; V: TRBV12-3/TRBV12-4; CDR3: CASSLNPLGYTF; DNA: TGTGCCAGCAGTTTGAACCCCCTCGGCTACACCTTC
D: TRBD1; size: many; J: TRBJ1-5; V: TRBV12-3/TRBV12-4; CDR3: CASSPTGGNQPQHF; DNA: TGTGCCAGCAGCCCGACAGGGGGGAATCAGCCCCAGCATTTT
D: TRBD1; size: .; J: TRBJ1-6; V: TRBV7-2; CDR3: CASSSRQGQSPLHF; DNA: TGTGCCAGCAGCTCCCGACAGGGACAATCACCCCTCCACTTT
D: .; size: few; J: TRBJ1-2; V: TRBV7-6; CDR3: CASSSNQGYGYTF; DNA: TGTGCCAGCAGCTCCAACCAGGGCTATGGCTACACCTTC
D: .; size: few; J: TRBJ1-5; V: TRBV19; CDR3: CASSTEGYSNQPQHF; DNA: TGTGCCAGTAGTACTGAGGGTTATAGCAATCAGCCCCAGCATTTT
D: .; size: few; J: TRBJ2-2; V: TRBV4-3; CDR3: CASSQGSGIWGTGELFF; DNA: TGCGCCAGCAGCCAAGGGTCCGGGATCTGGGGGACCGGGGAGCTGTTTTTT
D: .; size: .; J: TRBJ2-2; V: TRBV24-1; CDR3: CATSDFSRGRSGELFF; DNA: TGTGCCACCAGTGATTTTTCCCGGGGGCGAAGCGGGGAGCTGTTTTTT
D: .; size: .; J: TRBJ2-7; V: TRBV13; CDR3: CASSSQASYEQYF; DNA: TGTGCCAGCAGCTCCCAGGCCTCCTACGAGCAGTACTTC
D: .; size: many; J: TRBJ1-6; V: TRBV7-8; CDR3: CASSLAGNYSPLHF; DNA: TGTGCCAGCAGCTTAGCAGGAAATTACTCACCCCTCCACTTT
D: .; size: many; J: TRBJ1-6; V: TRBV1; CDR3: CTSSQRKDRSDSPLHF; DNA: TGCACCAGCAGCCAAAGGAAGGACAGGAGTGATTCACCCCTCCACTTT
D: TRBD2; size: .; J: TRBJ2-1; V: TRBV7-3; CDR3: CASSLLAGGSRDEQFF; DNA: TGTGCCAGCAGCTTATTAGCGGGGGGCTCTAGGGATGAGCAGTTCTTC
D: .; size: few; J: TRBJ2-5; V: TRBV14; CDR3: CASSQTTLTQYF; DNA: TGTGCCAGCAGCCAAACTACGTTGACCCAGTACTTC
D: .; size: .; J: TRBJ1-5; V: TRBV2; CDR3: CASRAWDGGNQPQHF; DNA: TGTGCCAGCAGGGCCTGGGACGGGGGTAATCAGCCCCAGCATTTT
D: .; size: few; J: TRBJ2-6; V: TRBV13; CDR3: CASSLRPGGSGANVLTF; DNA: TGTGCCAGCAGCTTACGCCCAGGGGGGTCTGGGGCCAACGTCCTGACTTTC
D: TRBD1; size: few; J: TRBJ2-5; V: TRBV9; CDR3: CASSVGTGGGGQETQYF; DNA: TGTGCCAGCAGCGTAGGAACAGGGGGTGGTGGTCAAGAGACCCAGTACTTC
D: .; size: .; J: TRBJ1-5; V: TRBV18; CDR3: CASSDKGRQPQHF; DNA: TGTGCCAGCTCAGACAAGGGGAGACAGCCCCAGCATTTT
D: .; size: few; J: TRBJ2-5; V: TRBV12-3/TRBV12-4; CDR3: CASSFVRGLGETQYF; DNA: TGTGCCAGCAGTTTTGTGCGCGGTTTGGGGGAGACCCAGTACTTC
D: .; size: many; J: TRBJ1-6; V: TRBV5-1; CDR3: CASSLTGSNSPLHF; DNA: TGCGCCAGCAGCTTAACTGGGTCTAATTCACCCCTCCACTTT
D: TRBD1; size: few; J: TRBJ2-3; V: TRBV5-1; CDR3: CASRILRDRVTDTQYF; DNA: TGCGCCAGCCGTATCTTGCGGGACAGGGTGACAGATACGCAGTATTTT
D: .; size: few; J: TRBJ2-7; V: TRBV7-6; CDR3: CASSLVGGVYEQYF; DNA: TGTGCCAGCAGCTTAGTCGGAGGGGTTTACGAGCAGTACTTC
D: TRBD1; size: few; J: TRBJ2-5; V: TRBV20-1; CDR3: CSASSPGQGGETQYF; DNA: TGCAGTGCTTCGAGCCCCGGACAGGGGGGAGAGACCCAGTACTTC
D: .; size: .; J: TRBJ2-3; V: TRBV2; CDR3: CAHAPTQYF; DNA: TGTGCCCACGCTCCTACGCAGTATTTT
D: .; size: .; J: TRBJ1-1; V: TRBV28; CDR3: CASSPPQITVPEAFF; DNA: TGTGCCAGCAGTCCTCCCCAAATAACCGTTCCTGAAGCTTTCTTT
D: .; size: .; J: TRBJ1-2; V: TRBV5-1; CDR3: CASSVTTGNYGYTF; DNA: TGCGCCAGCAGCGTGACAACAGGGAACTATGGCTACACCTTC
D: .; size: .; J: TRBJ2-1; V: TRBV12-5; CDR3: CASGRPGHNLEQFF; DNA: TGTGCTAGTGGTCGGCCGGGGCACAATTTAGAGCAGTTCTTC
D: TRBD2; size: .; J: TRBJ2-1; V: TRBV11-1; CDR3: CASSLASGGAEDAYNEQFF; DNA: TGTGCCAGCAGCTTGGCTAGCGGGGGGGCTGAGGACGCCTACAATGAGCAGTTCTTC
D: TRBD2; size: .; J: TRBJ2-3; V: TRBV5-1; CDR3: CASSGLAGGFTDTQYF; DNA: TGCGCCAGCAGTGGACTAGCGGGGGGATTCACAGATACGCAGTATTTT
D: .; size: .; J: TRBJ2-3; V: TRBV6-1; CDR3: CATQRGSGTDTQYF; DNA: TGTGCCACCCAACGGGGAAGTGGCACAGATACGCAGTATTTT
D: TRBD2; size: .; J: TRBJ2-1; V: TRBV25-1; CDR3: CASSALGTSGLNEQFF; DNA: TGTGCCAGCAGTGCACTCGGGACTAGCGGGCTGAATGAGCAGTTCTTC
D: .; size: many; J: TRBJ2-6; V: TRBV4-2; CDR3: CASNGQNSGANVLTF; DNA: TGTGCCAGCAACGGACAGAACTCTGGGGCCAACGTCCTGACTTTC
D: .; size: many; J: TRBJ2-3; V: TRBV4-3; CDR3: CASSQDLLGHLTDTQYF; DNA: TGCGCCAGCAGCCAAGATCTTTTAGGACACCTGACAGATACGCAGTATTTT
D: TRBD1; size: .; J: TRBJ2-3; V: TRBV5-1; CDR3: CASTAGQGRNTQYF; DNA: TGCGCCAGCACTGCGGGACAGGGGAGGAATACGCAGTATTTT
D: .; size: .; J: TRBJ2-4; V: TRBV6-1; CDR3: CASSEAFKPHHIQYF; DNA: TGTGCCAGCAGTGAAGCCTTCAAACCACATCACATTCAGTACTTC
D: .; size: .; J: TRBJ2-3; V: TRBV5-1; CDR3: CASSLNDGGADTQYF; DNA: TGCGCCAGCAGCTTGAATGACGGAGGGGCAGATACGCAGTATTTT
D: .; size: .; J: TRBJ1-5; V: TRBV29-1; CDR3: CSVAYGGVGQPQHF; DNA: TGCAGCGTTGCTTACGGCGGGGTTGGGCAGCCCCAGCATTTT
D: TRBD2; size: .; J: TRBJ2-3; V: TRBV20-1; CDR3: CSARGGSGGPTGTDTQYF; DNA: TGCAGTGCTAGAGGTGGAAGCGGGGGGCCCACGGGGACAGATACGCAGTATTTT
D: .; size: few; J: TRBJ2-3; V: TRBV5-1; CDR3: CASSYPRLRTEDTQYF; DNA: TGCGCCAGCAGCTATCCCAGACTTAGGACAGAAGATACGCAGTATTTT
D: TRBD1; size: .; J: TRBJ2-3; V: TRBV7-9; CDR3: CASSLTLTGRDTQYF; DNA: TGTGCCAGCAGCTTAACCCTGACAGGGAGAGATACGCAGTATTTT